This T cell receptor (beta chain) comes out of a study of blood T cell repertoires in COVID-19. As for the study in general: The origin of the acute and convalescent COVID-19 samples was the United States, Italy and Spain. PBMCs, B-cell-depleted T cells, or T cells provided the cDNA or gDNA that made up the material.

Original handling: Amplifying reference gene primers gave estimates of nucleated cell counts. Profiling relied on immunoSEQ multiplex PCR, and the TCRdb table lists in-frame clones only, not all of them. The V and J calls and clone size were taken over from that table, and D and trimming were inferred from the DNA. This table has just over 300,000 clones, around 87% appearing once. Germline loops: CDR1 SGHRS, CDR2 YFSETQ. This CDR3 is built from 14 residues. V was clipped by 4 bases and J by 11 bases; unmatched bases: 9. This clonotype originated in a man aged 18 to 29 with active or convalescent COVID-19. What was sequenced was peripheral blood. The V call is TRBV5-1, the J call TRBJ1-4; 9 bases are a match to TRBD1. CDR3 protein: CASSDWTGENKLFF. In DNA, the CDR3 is TGCGCCAGCAGCGATTGGACAGGGGAGAACAAACTGTTTTTT.